In its sample, the clone carrying this T cell receptor beta chain was seen a few times. This entry comes from a study of identical twins. TCRdb reprocessed the 5' RACE reads via MiXCR and lists one record per CDR3 protein. The data show around 1.7 million distinct CDR3 sequences, more than 30% seen once. The origin of this receptor is a newborn girl in good health. The sample consisted of cord blood.

The CDR3 region is CSVHPTRNNEQYF. DNA of the CDR3: TGCAGCGTCCACCCCACTAGGAACAATGAGCAGTACTTC. The J gene is TRBJ2-1, the V gene TRBV29-1, with a tentative D call TRBD2 (5 bases). The DNA end is a closer match to TRBJ2-7, so the J assignment may be wrong. CDR1 is SQVTM and CDR2 is ANQGSEA in the germline V gene. This CDR3 region has 13 residues.